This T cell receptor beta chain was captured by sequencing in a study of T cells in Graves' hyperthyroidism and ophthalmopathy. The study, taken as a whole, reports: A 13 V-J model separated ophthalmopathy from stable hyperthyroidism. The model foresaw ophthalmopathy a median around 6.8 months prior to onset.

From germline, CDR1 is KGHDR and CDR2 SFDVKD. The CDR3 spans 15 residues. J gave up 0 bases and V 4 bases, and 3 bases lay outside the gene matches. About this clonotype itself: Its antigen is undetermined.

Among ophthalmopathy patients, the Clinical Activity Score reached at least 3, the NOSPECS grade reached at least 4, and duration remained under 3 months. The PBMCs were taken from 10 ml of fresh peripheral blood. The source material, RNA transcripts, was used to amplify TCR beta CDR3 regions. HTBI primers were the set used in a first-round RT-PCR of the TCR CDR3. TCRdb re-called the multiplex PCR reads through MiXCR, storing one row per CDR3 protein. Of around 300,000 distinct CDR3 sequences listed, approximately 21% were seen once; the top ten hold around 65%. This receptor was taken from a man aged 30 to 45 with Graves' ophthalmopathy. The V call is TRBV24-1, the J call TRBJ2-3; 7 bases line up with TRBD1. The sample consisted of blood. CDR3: CATSEDRISTDTQYF. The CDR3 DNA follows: TGTGCCACCAGTGAGGACAGGATTAGCACAGATACGCAGTATTTT.